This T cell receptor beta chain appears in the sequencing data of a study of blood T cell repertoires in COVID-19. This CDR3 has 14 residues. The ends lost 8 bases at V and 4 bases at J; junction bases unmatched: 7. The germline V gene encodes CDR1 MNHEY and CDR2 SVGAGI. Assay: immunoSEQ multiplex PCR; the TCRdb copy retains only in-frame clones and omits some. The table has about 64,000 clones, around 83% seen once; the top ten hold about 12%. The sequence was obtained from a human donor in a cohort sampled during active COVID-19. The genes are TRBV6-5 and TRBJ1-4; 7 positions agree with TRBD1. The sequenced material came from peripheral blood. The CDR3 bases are TGTGCCAGCCACCGGGACAGCTTTAATGAAAAACTGTTTTTT. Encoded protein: CASHRDSFNEKLFF.